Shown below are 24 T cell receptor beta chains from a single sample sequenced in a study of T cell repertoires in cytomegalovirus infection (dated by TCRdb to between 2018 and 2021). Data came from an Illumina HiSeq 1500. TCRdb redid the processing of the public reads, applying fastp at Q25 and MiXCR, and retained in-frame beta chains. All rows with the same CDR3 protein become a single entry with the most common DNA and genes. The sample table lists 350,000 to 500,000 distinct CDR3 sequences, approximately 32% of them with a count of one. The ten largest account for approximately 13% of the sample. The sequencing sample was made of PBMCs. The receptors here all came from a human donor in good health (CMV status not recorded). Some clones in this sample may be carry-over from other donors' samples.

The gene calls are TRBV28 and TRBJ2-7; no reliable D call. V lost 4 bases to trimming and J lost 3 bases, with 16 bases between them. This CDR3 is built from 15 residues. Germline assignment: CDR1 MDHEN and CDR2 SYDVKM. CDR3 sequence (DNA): TGTGCCAGCAGTTCCCTCTCGGGCACTTACTACGAGCAGTACTTC. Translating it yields CASSSLSGTYYEQYF.

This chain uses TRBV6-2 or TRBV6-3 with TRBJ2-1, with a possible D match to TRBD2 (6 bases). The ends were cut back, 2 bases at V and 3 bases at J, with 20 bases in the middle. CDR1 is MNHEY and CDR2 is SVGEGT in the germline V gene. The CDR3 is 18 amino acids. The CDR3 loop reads CASSYRLVSSTFYNEQFF. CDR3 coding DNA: TGTGCCAGCAGTTACAGACTAGTCAGTTCGACATTCTACAATGAGCAGTTCTTC.

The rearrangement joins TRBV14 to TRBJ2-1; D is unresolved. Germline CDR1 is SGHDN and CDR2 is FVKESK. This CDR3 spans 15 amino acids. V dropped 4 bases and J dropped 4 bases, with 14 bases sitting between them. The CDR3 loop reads CASSPDRSVYNEQFF. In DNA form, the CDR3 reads TGTGCCAGCAGCCCCGACCGGTCCGTATACAATGAGCAGTTCTTC.

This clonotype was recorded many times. The CDR3 region has the DNA TGTGCCAGCAGCTTAACCCAGGGTACAAGCACAGATACGCAGTATTTT. It codes for CASSLTQGTSTDTQYF. This chain uses TRBV7-8 with TRBJ2-3, with D possibly matching TRBD1 (5 bases). Per germline, CDR1 SGHVS and CDR2 FQNEAQ. Trimming pared 2 bases from V and 0 bases from J, leaving 12 bases between. The CDR3 is 16 amino acids. The complete variable domain, with remaining parts taken from reference TRBV7-8 and TRBJ2-3, reads GAGVSQSPRYKVAKRGQDVALRCDPISGHVSLFWYQQALGQGPEFLTYFQNEAQLDKSGLPSDRFFAERPEGSVSTLKIQRTQQEDSAVYLCASSLTQGTSTDTQYFGPGTRLTVL.

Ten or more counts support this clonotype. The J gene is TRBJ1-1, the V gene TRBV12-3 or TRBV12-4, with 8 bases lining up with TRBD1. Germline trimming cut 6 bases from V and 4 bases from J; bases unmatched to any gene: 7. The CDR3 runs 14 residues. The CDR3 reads CASSPDRVATEAFF. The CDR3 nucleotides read TGTGCCAGCAGCCCGGACAGGGTAGCCACTGAAGCTTTCTTT.

The chain's CDR3 is CASRVDRGNQPQHF. CDR3 coding DNA: TGTGCCAGCAGAGTGGACAGGGGCAATCAGCCCCAGCATTTT. J is TRBJ1-5 and V is TRBV6-2 or TRBV6-3; 8 bases are a match to TRBD1. This CDR3 has 14 amino acids. V lost 6 bases, J lost 2 bases, and 3 bases stayed unmatched. Germline CDR1 and CDR2: MNHEY and SVGEGT.

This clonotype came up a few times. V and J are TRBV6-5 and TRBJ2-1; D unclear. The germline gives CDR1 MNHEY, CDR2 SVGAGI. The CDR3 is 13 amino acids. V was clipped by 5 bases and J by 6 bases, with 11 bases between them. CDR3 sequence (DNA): TGTGCCAGCAGTCTACGGACGAGCAATGAGCAGTTCTTC. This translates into CASSLRTSNEQFF.

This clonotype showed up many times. The CDR3 DNA sequence: TGTGCCAGCAGCCCCCGCCCACTTGGCTCTGGAAACACCATATATTTT. This gives the protein CASSPRPLGSGNTIYF. The chain combines TRBV7-2 with TRBJ1-3; D remains unclear. The germline V and J ends were trimmed by 5 bases and 0 bases, with 14 bases remaining between them. The CDR3 runs 16 residues. CDR1 and CDR2 (germline): SGHTA, FQGNSA.

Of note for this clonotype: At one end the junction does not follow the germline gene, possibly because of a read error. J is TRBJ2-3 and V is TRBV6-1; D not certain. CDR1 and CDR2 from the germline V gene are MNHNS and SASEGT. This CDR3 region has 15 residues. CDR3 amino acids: CASTESGPGKGTQYF. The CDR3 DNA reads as TGTGCCAGCACTGAATCCGGGCCCGGTAAAGGTACGCAGTATTTT.

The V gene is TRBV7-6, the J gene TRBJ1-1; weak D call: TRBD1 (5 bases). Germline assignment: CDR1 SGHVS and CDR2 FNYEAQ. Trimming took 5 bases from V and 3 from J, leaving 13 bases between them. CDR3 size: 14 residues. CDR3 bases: TGTGCCAGCAGCAACGACGGGGGTTACACTGAAGCTTTCTTT. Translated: CASSNDGGYTEAFF.

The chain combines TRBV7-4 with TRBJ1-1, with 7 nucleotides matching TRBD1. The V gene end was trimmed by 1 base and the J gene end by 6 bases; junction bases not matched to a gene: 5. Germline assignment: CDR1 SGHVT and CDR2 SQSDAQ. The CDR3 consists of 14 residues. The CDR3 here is CASSLEGAGAEAFF. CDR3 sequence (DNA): TGTGCCAGCAGCTTAGAGGGGGCGGGGGCTGAAGCTTTCTTT.

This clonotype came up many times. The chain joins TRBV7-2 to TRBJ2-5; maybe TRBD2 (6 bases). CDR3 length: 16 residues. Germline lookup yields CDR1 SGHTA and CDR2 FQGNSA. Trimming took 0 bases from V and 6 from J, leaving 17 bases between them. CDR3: CASSLASSGLEKTQYF. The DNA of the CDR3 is TGTGCCAGCAGCTTAGCCTCTTCGGGACTGGAAAAGACCCAGTACTTC.

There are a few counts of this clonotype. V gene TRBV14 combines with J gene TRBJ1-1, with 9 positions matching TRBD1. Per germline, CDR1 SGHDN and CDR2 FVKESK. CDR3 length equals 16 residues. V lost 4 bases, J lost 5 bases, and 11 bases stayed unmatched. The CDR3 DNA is TGTGCCAGCAGCCCCCGTCACCAGACAGGGGGGACTGAAGCTTTCTTT. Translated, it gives CASSPRHQTGGTEAFF.

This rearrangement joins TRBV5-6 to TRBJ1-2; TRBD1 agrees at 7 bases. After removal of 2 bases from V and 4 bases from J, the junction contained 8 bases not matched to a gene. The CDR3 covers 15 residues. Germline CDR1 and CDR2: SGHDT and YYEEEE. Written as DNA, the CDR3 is TGTGCCAGCAGCTTTAGGACAGGAAACCCCTATGGCTACACCTTC. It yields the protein CASSFRTGNPYGYTF.

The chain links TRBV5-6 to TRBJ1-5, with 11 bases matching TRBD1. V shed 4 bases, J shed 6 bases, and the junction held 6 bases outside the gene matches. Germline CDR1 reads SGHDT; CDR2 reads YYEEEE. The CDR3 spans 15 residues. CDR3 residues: CASSRTGGYRQPQHF. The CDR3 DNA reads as TGTGCCAGCAGCCGGACAGGGGGCTATCGTCAGCCCCAGCATTTT.

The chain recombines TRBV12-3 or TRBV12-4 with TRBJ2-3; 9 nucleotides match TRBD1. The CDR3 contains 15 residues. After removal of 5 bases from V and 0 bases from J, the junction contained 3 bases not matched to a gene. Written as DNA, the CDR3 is TGTGCCAGCAGTCCGGACAGGGGCAGCACAGATACGCAGTATTTT. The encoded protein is CASSPDRGSTDTQYF.

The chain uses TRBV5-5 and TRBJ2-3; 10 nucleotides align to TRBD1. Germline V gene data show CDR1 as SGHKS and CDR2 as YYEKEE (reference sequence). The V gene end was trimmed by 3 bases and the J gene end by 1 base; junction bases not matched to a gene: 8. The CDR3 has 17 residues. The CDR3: CASSSRGTGVGTDTQYF. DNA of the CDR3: TGTGCCAGCAGCTCAAGGGGGACAGGGGTCGGCACAGATACGCAGTATTTT.

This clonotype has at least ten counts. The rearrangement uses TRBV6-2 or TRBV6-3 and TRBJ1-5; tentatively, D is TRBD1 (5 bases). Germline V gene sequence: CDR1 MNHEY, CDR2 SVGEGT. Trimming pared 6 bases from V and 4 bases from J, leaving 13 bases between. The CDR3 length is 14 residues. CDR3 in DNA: TGTGCCAGCAGCCCCATGGGGACGAATCAGCCCCAGCATTTT. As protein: CASSPMGTNQPQHF.

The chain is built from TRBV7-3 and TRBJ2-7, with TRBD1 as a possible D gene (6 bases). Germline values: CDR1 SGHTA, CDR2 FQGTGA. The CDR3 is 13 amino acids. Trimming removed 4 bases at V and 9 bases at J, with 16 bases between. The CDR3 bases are TGTGCCAGCAGCTCGGACAGACAGAGTTCGCAGTACTTC. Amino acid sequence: CASSSDRQSSQYF.

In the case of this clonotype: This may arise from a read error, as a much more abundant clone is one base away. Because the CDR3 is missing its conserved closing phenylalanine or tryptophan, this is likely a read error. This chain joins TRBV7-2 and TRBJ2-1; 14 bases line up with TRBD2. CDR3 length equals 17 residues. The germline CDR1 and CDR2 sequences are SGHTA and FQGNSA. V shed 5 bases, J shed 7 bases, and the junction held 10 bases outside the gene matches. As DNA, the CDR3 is TGTGCCAGCAGCAACCGGAGGGGGACTAGCGGGGGTAATGAGCAGTTCTTA. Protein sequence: CASSNRRGTSGGNEQFL.

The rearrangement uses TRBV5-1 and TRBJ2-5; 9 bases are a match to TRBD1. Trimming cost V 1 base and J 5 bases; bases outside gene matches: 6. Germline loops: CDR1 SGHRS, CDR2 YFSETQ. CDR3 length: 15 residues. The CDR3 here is CASSLIQGATETQYF. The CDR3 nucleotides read TGCGCCAGCAGCTTGATACAGGGGGCAACGGAGACCCAGTACTTC.

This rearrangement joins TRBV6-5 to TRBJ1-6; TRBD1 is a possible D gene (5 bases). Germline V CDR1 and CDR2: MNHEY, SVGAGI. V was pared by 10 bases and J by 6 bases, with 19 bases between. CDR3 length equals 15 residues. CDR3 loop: CATQRSRGANSPLHF. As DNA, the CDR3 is TGTGCCACACAGAGATCGAGGGGAGCTAATTCACCCCTCCACTTT.

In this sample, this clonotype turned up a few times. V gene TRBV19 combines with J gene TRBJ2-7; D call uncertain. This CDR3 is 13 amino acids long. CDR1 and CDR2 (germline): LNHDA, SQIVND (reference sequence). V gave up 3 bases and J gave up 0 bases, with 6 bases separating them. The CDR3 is CASSITASYEQYF. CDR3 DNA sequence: TGTGCCAGTAGTATCACAGCCTCCTACGAGCAGTACTTC.

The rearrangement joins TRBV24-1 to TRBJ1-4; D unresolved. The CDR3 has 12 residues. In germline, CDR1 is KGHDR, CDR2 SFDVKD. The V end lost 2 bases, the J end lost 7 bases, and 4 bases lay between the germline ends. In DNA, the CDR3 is TGTGCCACCAGTGATTACGGTGAAAAACTGTTTTTT. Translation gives CATSDYGEKLFF.